This T cell receptor beta chain emerged from a study of T cell responses to AZD1222 COVID-19 vaccine. Only in-frame clones appear in the TCRdb table, and some are missing; sequencing was by immunoSEQ multiplex PCR. Among approximately 100,000 clones listed, roughly 90% were seen once. Of note for this clone: Its antigen is currently unknown.

The germline V gene has CDR1 SGHVS and CDR2 FNYEAQ. V dropped 2 bases and J dropped 1 base, with 9 bases sitting between them. The CDR3 is 15 amino acids. Findings of the study overall: An increase in Spike-specific TCR breadth and depth was observed after two AZD1222 doses. The donors showed a predominance of white British ancestry and of females, with possible underestimation of clonal diversity.

V gene TRBV7-6 combines with J gene TRBJ1-5; D not resolved. Specimen: peripheral blood, collected on day 0 of MenACWY control vaccination. The sequence was collected from an adult in good health. The CDR3 sequence is CASSLTAGSNQPQHF. The CDR3 bases are TGTGCCAGCAGCTTAACGGCGGGGAGCAATCAGCCCCAGCATTTT.